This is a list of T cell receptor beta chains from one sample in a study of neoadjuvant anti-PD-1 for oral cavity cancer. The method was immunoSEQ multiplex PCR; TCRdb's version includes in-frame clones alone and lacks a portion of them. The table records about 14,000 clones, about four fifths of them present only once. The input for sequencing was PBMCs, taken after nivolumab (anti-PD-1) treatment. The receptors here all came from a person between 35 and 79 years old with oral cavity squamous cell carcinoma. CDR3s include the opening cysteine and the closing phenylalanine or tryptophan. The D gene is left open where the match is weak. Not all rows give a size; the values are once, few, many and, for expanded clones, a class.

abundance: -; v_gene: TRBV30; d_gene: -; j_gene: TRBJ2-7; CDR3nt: TGTGCCTGGAGGGCCGGCTCCTACGAGCAGTACTTC; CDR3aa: CAWRAGSYEQYF
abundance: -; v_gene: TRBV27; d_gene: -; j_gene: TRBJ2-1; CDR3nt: TGTGCCAGCCTACAGCCCCCTTCCTACAATGAGCAGTTCTTC; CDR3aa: CASLQPPSYNEQFF
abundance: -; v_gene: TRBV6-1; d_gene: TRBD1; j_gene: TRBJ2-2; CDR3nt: TGTGCCAGCAGGACGGGACAGGGGCACCAAGAGCTGTTTTTT; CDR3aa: CASRTGQGHQELFF
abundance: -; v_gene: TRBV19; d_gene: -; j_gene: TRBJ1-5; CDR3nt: TGTGCCAGTAGTATAGTTATTACGGGCCAGCCCCAGCATTTT; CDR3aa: CASSIVITGQPQHF
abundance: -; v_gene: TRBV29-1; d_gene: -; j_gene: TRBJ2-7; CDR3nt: TGCAGCGTTAGGGACTCCTACGAGCAGTACTTC; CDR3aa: CSVRDSYEQYF
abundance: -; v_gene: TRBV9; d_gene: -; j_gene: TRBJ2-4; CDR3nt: TGTGCCAGCAGCGTAGAGGCGGGCATTCAGTACTTC; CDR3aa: CASSVEAGIQYF
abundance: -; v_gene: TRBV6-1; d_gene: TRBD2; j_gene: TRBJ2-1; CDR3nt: TGTGCCAGCAGTGGGGGGGGAGGGGCCTACAATGAGCAGTTCTTC; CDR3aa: CASSGGGGAYNEQFF
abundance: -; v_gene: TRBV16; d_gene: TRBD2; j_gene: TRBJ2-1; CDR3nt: TGTGCCAGCAGCCAGACTAGCGGGAGTTTCGATGAGCAGTTCTTC; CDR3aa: CASSQTSGSFDEQFF
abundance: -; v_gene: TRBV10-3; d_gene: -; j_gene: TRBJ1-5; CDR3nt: TGTGCCATCAGTGACTTCGATGGACAGACTTCCCGTGGGTATAGCAATCAGCCCCAGCATTTT; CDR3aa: CAISDFDGQTSRGYSNQPQHF
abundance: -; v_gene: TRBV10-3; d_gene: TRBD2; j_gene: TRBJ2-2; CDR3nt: TGTGCCATCAGTGAGGGACTAGCGACGGCCGGGGAGCTGTTTTTT; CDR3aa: CAISEGLATAGELFF
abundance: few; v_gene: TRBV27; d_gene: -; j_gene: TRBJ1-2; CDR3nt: TGTGCCAGCAGTTCCTATACCCCGACAGGTTCAGGCTACACCTTC; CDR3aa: CASSSYTPTGSGYTF
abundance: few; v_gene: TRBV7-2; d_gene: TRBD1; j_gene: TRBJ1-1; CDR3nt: TGTGCCAGCAGTTTGGGACAGGGCCCCACTGAAGCTTTCTTT; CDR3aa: CASSLGQGPTEAFF
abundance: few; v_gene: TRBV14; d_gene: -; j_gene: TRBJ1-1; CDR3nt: TGTGCCAGCAGCCATACGAATTTGGCTGAAGCTTTCTTT; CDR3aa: CASSHTNLAEAFF
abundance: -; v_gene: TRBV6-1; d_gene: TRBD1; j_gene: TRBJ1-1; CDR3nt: TGTGCCGCATGGGACAGGGGATCCATGAACACTGAAGCTTTCTTT; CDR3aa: CAAWDRGSMNTEAFF
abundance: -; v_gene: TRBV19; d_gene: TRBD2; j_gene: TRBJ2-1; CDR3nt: TGTGCCAGTCGCCCACTAGCGGGAGTAGGTAATGAGCAGTTCTTC; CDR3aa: CASRPLAGVGNEQFF
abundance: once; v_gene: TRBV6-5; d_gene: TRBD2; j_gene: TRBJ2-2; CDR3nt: TGTGCCTCTGGGAGAAGCGGGAGCGGAACCGGGGAGCTGTTTTTT; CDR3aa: CASGRSGSGTGELFF
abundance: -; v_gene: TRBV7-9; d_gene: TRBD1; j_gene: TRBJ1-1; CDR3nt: TGTGCCAGCAGCTCAGGGACAGGGTGGAACACTGAAGCTTTCTTT; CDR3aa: CASSSGTGWNTEAFF
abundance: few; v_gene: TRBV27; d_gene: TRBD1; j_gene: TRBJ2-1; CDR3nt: TGTGCCAGCAGTTCCTCCGGGACAGTCATCTACAATGAGCAGTTCTTC; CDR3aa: CASSSSGTVIYNEQFF
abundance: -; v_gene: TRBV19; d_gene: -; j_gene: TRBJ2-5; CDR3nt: TGTGCCAGTAGTCCCCAGTCGGGGGAGACCCAGTACTTC; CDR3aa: CASSPQSGETQYF
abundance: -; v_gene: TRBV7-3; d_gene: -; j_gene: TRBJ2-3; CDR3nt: TGTGCCAGCAGCCCGAATCGGGGCGCAGATACGCAGTATTTT; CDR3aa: CASSPNRGADTQYF
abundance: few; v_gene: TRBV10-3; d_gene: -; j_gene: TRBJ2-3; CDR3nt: TGTGCCATCAGTGAAAATCCGAGGGAGACAGATACGCAGTATTTT; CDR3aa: CAISENPRETDTQYF
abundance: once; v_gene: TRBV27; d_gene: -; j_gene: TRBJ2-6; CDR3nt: TGTGCCAGCACCGGGGCAGAGTATATCGGAGACTCTGGGGCCAACGTCCTGACTTTC; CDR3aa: CASTGAEYIGDSGANVLTF
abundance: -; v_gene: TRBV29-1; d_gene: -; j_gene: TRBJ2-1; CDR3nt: TGCAGCGTTGTTGGTAGCGCCGACAATGAGCAGTTCTTC; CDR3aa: CSVVGSADNEQFF
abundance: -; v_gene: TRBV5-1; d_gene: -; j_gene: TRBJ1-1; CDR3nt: TGCGCCAGCACCGAGGGGGGGGCGAACACTGAAGCTTTCTTT; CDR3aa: CASTEGGANTEAFF
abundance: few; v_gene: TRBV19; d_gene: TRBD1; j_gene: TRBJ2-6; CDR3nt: TGTGCCAGTACCGCGGACAGGGCTGGGGCCAACGTCCTGACTTTC; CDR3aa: CASTADRAGANVLTF
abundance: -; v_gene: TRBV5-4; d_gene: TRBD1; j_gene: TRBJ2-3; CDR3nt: TGTGCCAGCAGCTTGGCCGGGTCGACAGGGGGGGGCACAGATACGCAGTATTTT; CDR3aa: CASSLAGSTGGGTDTQYF
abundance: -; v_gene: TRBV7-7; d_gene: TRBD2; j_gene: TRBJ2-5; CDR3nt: TGTGCTAGCAGCCCTAGCGGGATACAAGAGACCCAGTACTTC; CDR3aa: CASSPSGIQETQYF
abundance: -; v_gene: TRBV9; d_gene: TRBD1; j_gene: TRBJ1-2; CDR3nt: TGTGCCAGCAGCGTAGCGGACAGGACCAACTATGGCTACACCTTC; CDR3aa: CASSVADRTNYGYTF
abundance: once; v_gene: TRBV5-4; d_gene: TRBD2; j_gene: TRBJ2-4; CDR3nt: TGTGCCAGCAGCGCGACTAGCGGATCCAAAAACATTCAGTACTTC; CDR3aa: CASSATSGSKNIQYF
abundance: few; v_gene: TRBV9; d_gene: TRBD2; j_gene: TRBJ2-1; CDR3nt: TGTGCCAGCAGCGTAGTGGCTAGCGGGAGGTCCTACAATGAGCAGTTCTTC; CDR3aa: CASSVVASGRSYNEQFF
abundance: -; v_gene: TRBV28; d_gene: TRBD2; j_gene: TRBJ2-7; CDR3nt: TGTGCCAGCAGTCCACCTCTCGGACTAGCGGGAGAAGGGCAGTACTTC; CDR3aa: CASSPPLGLAGEGQYF
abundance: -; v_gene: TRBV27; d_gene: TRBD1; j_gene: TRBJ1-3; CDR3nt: TGTGCCAGCCGGACAGGGGGCAATGGAAACACCATATATTTT; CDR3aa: CASRTGGNGNTIYF
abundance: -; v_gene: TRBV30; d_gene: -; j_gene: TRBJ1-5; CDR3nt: TGTGCCTGGAGTGTTTCGGCAATTCAGCCCCAGCATTTT; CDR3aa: CAWSVSAIQPQHF